The 5 T cell receptor beta chains given below trace back to one sample, sequenced in a study of control samples from healthy donors and cancer patients. Produced via immunoSEQ multiplex PCR; TCRdb's table is partial and in-frame only. The repertoire holds under 80,000 clones, 94% seen once, with 6.2% in the top ten. Material: blood. The source of these receptors is a woman aged 40 to 50 in good health.

This clone appeared once. In nucleotides, the CDR3 is TGTGCCAGCAGCTTGAGTGGGGCAGGAGATACGCAGTATTTT. Amino acid sequence: CASSLSGAGDTQYF. The J gene is TRBJ2-3, the V gene TRBV5-6; possibly TRBD1 for D (5 bases). This CDR3 region has 14 residues. Germline V gene lookup returns CDR1 SGHDT and CDR2 YYEEEE. With 1 base removed from V and 5 bases from J, the gap between germline ends came to 11 bases.

The chain couples TRBV29-1 to TRBJ1-2; a weak D match, TRBD1 (5 bases). Germline assignment: CDR1 SQVTM and CDR2 ANQGSEA. This CDR3 is 12 amino acids long. Trimming removed 8 bases from V and 2 bases from J, with 12 bases in between. The CDR3 reads CSIGGTNYGYTF. The DNA of the CDR3 is TGCAGCATCGGGGGGACCAACTATGGCTACACCTTC.

The chain has TRBV27 and TRBJ1-5; the D is unclear. The germline V gene has CDR1 MNHEY and CDR2 SMNVEV (reference sequence). Trimming stripped 5 bases from V and 6 bases from J, with 14 bases between. The CDR3 runs 14 residues. CDR3 region: CASSESLWGQPQHF. The DNA of the CDR3 is TGTGCCAGCAGTGAGTCCCTATGGGGTCAGCCCCAGCATTTT.

This chain uses TRBV6-4 with TRBJ2-3; 7 bases line up with TRBD1. The CDR3 length is 16 residues. From germline, CDR1 is MRHNA and CDR2 SNTAGT. With V trimmed by 2 bases and J by 5 bases, 10 bases remained unmatched. CDR3 DNA: TGTGCCAGCAGTGACGGAGAAGGGGGCGGAAAAGATACGCAGTATTTT. This gives the protein CASSDGEGGGKDTQYF.

The chain links TRBV28 to TRBJ1-5, with TRBD1 as a possible D gene (5 bases). Germline V gives CDR1 MDHEN, CDR2 SYDVKM. This CDR3 comprises 14 residues. Trimming removed 5 bases from V and 2 bases from J, with 10 bases in between. The CDR3 is CASSAGSGNQPQHF. The CDR3 DNA reads as TGTGCCAGCAGTGCAGGGAGTGGCAATCAGCCCCAGCATTTT.